Below are 32 T cell receptor beta chains sequenced from a single sample in a study of blood T cell repertoires in COVID-19. Generated by immunoSEQ multiplex PCR, the TCRdb table keeps only in-frame clones and is missing some. The sample carries under 200,000 clones, around 90% recorded once. Input material: peripheral blood. These receptors were obtained from a man aged 55 to 70 with COVID-19, enrolled during active disease.

This clone was found once. V is TRBV9 and J is TRBJ2-2; a possible D gene is TRBD2 (6 bases). This CDR3 contains 16 residues. In germline, CDR1 is SGDLS, CDR2 YYNGEE. Trimming pared 0 bases from V and 4 bases from J, leaving 13 bases between. The CDR3 DNA follows: TGTGCCAGCAGCGTAGTAAGTCTAGCGAGCACCGGGGAGCTGTTTTTT. Amino acids: CASSVVSLASTGELFF. The full variable domain, rest sourced from reference TRBV9 and TRBJ2-2, is DSGVTQTPKHLITATGQRVTLRCSPRSGDLSVYWYQQSLDQGLQFLIQYYNGEERAKGNILERFSAQQFPDLHSELNLSSLELGDSALYFCASSVVSLASTGELFFGEGSRLTVL.

The chain carries TRBV28 and TRBJ1-2; perhaps TRBD1 as D (5 bases). The germline V and J ends were trimmed by 2 bases and 2 bases, with 12 bases remaining between them. The CDR3 length is 15 residues. Germline values: CDR1 MDHEN, CDR2 SYDVKM. The CDR3 DNA reads as TGTGCCAGCAGTTTACTCCAGGGCAAAAACTATGGCTACACCTTC. This encodes CASSLLQGKNYGYTF.

The chain uses TRBV24-1 and TRBJ2-5; the match to TRBD2 covers 11 bases. The length of the CDR3 is 15 residues. Germline CDR1 KGHDR, CDR2 SFDVKD. With V trimmed by 3 bases and J by 5 bases, 4 bases remained unmatched. CDR3 sequence (DNA): TGTGCCACCAGTGATATAGCGGGAGGGCCGGAGACCCAGTACTTC. This translates into CATSDIAGGPETQYF.

The J gene is TRBJ2-7, the V gene TRBV19; TRBD2 is a possible D gene (5 bases). Germline CDR1 and CDR2: LNHDA and SQIVND (reference sequence). The CDR3 extends over 16 amino acids. V lost 7 bases, J lost 1 base, and 20 bases lay in between. The DNA for the CDR3 is TGTGCCAGTACGAGTAGTATAAGCGGCCAGTCCTACGAGCAGTACTTC. It is translated as CASTSSISGQSYEQYF.

This chain links TRBV25-1 with TRBJ2-1; a weak D match, TRBD1 (6 bases). The CDR3 runs 11 residues. With 6 bases removed from V and 10 bases from J, the gap between germline ends came to 10 bases. Germline V CDR1 and CDR2: MGHDK, SYGVNS. CDR3 DNA sequence: TGTGCCAGCAGGGGGGCCCGGGAGCAGTTCTTC. Its translation: CASRGAREQFF.

This clone was counted a single time. The V call is TRBV19, the J call TRBJ2-1; TRBD1 aligns across 9 bases. The CDR3 totals 13 residues. V trimming: 6 bases; J trimming: 7 bases; junction bases outside the gene matches: 4. The germline CDR1 and CDR2 sequences are LNHDA and SQIVND (reference sequence). The CDR3 region is CASRTGGANEQFF. The CDR3 DNA reads as TGTGCCAGTAGGACAGGGGGAGCGAATGAGCAGTTCTTC.

This clone was counted only a few times. The gene calls are TRBV2 and TRBJ1-5; the match to TRBD1 covers 7 bases. Germline values: CDR1 SNHLY, CDR2 FYNNEI. The CDR3 covers 13 residues. V was clipped by 7 bases and J by 2 bases; unmatched bases: 2. The DNA of the CDR3 is TGTGCCAGCACAGGACAGGGCAATCAGCCCCAGCATTTT. It yields the protein CASTGQGNQPQHF.

The rearrangement joins TRBV10-3 to TRBJ1-1; TRBD1 is a possible D gene (6 bases). Germline assignment: CDR1 ENHRY and CDR2 SYGVKD. The CDR3 contains 17 residues. Trimming took 2 bases from V and 1 from J, leaving 17 bases between them. The CDR3 coding sequence is TGTGCCATCAGTGAGACCCACGGACGAGGGGGGAACACTGAAGCTTTCTTT. Translated, it gives CAISETHGRGGNTEAFF.

The V call is TRBV7-9, the J call TRBJ2-1; the match to TRBD2 covers 8 bases. CDR3 size: 16 residues. The J segment lost 2 bases and the V segment lost 6 bases, leaving 9 bases of the junction unmatched. In germline, CDR1 is SEHNR, CDR2 FQNEAQ (reference sequence). CDR3 loop: CASSQTPGGPYNEQFF. For the CDR3, the DNA is TGTGCCAGCAGTCAAACCCCGGGGGGGCCCTACAATGAGCAGTTCTTC.

The chain couples TRBV12-5 to TRBJ1-2; 10 nucleotides agree with TRBD1. Trimming cost V 0 bases and J 6 bases; bases outside gene matches: 10. CDR1 and CDR2 (germline): LGHNT, FRNRAP. The CDR3 consists of 17 residues. CDR3 sequence reads: CASGLVLTGTGDHGYTF. CDR3 nucleotides: TGTGCTAGTGGTTTGGTATTGACCGGGACAGGGGATCATGGCTACACCTTC.

The gene calls are TRBV4-2 and TRBJ2-5; 7 bases align to TRBD2. Germline loops: CDR1 LGHNA, CDR2 YNFKEQ. CDR3 length equals 16 residues. J gave up 4 bases and V 0 bases, and 8 bases lay outside the gene matches. CDR3 in amino acids: CASSQDRAPGGETQYF. For the CDR3, the DNA is TGTGCCAGCAGCCAAGATAGGGCCCCGGGAGGAGAGACCCAGTACTTC.

In this sample, this clone turned up a few times. V is TRBV7-2 and J is TRBJ1-2; TRBD1 matches 11 bases. CDR1 is SGHTA and CDR2 is FQGNSA in the germline V gene. The CDR3 has 14 residues. Trimming removed 5 bases from V and 7 bases from J; junction bases left unmatched: 6. The CDR3 bases are TGTGCCAGCAGCCCTGGACAGGGGGCGCCTGGCTACACCTTC. It is translated as CASSPGQGAPGYTF.

The V and J genes are TRBV3-1 (or the pseudogene TRBV3-2) and TRBJ1-2; D not resolved. The germline V and J ends were trimmed by 0 bases and 5 bases, with 7 bases remaining between them. The CDR3 covers 13 residues. Germline V gene lookup returns CDR1 LGHDT and CDR2 YNNKEL (reference sequence). The CDR3 region has the DNA TGTGCCAGCAGCCAAGATCGTCTGTATGGCTACACCTTC. As protein: CASSQDRLYGYTF.

This clone was counted once. J is TRBJ2-1 and V is TRBV7-3; 9 positions agree with TRBD1. Germline CDR1 and CDR2: SGHTA and FQGTGA. This CDR3 has 17 residues. V was clipped by 5 bases and J by 4 bases; unmatched bases: 12. DNA for the CDR3: TGTGCCAGCAGCCCTAAGGGGGACAGGGCCGAATACAATGAGCAGTTCTTC. It specifies CASSPKGDRAEYNEQFF.

The chain joins TRBV25-1 to TRBJ1-1; 9 bases are a match to TRBD1. Germline V gives CDR1 MGHDK, CDR2 SYGVNS. The CDR3 totals 15 residues. Losses at the gene ends were 6 bases for V and 1 base for J; bases not matched to a gene: 6. The CDR3 DNA is TGTGCCAGCAGGGAGACAGGGGGGAGGAACACTGAAGCTTTCTTT. It specifies CASRETGGRNTEAFF. The full variable domain, in which reference TRBV25-1 and TRBJ1-1 provide the parts outside the CDR3, is EADIYQTPRYLVIGTGKKITLECSQTMGHDKMYWYQQDPGMELHLIHYSYGVNSTEKGDLSSESTVSRIRTEHFPLTLESARPSHTSQYLCASRETGGRNTEAFFGQGTRLTVV.

This clone was observed once. The V gene is TRBV19, the J gene TRBJ2-7, with TRBD2 identical over 13 bases. Germline V CDR1 and CDR2: LNHDA, SQIVND (reference sequence). CDR3 length equals 15 residues. Germline trimming cut 5 bases from V and 1 base from J; bases unmatched to any gene: 2. The CDR3 spells CASSWGLAGSYEQYF. The CDR3 DNA reads TGTGCCAGTAGTTGGGGACTAGCGGGGTCCTACGAGCAGTACTTC.

The chain employs TRBV6-5 and TRBJ1-1, with D perhaps matching TRBD1 (6 bases). Germline V CDR1 and CDR2: MNHEY, SVGAGI. The V and J ends lost 6 bases and 0 bases respectively, with 14 bases between them. CDR3 size: 15 residues. The CDR3 DNA reads as TGTGCCAGCAGAGTTAACAGGGTCGTGAACACTGAAGCTTTCTTT. Encoded protein: CASRVNRVVNTEAFF.

The rearrangement links TRBV7-3 to TRBJ2-3, with D perhaps TRBD2 (6 bases). V was trimmed by 2 bases and J by 4 bases, leaving 16 bases between them. CDR1 is SGHTA, CDR2 FQGTGA, per germline. This CDR3 contains 16 residues. The CDR3 DNA reads as TGTGCCAGCAGCTTACTAATCGGGGGAGCGGCAGATACGCAGTATTTT. Amino acids: CASSLLIGGAADTQYF. The full variable domain, completed using reference TRBV7-3 and TRBJ2-3, is GAGVSQTPSNKVTEKGKYVELRCDPISGHTALYWYRQSLGQGPEFLIYFQGTGAADDSGLPNDRFFAVRPEGSVSTLKIQRTERGDSAVYLCASSLLIGGAADTQYFGPGTRLTVL.

CDR3 DNA sequence: TGTGCCAGTAGTACTACAGGGGCTTCTAACTATGGCTACACCTTC. Translating it yields CASSTTGASNYGYTF. The chain recombines TRBV19 with TRBJ1-2, with 7 positions matching TRBD1. The CDR3 length is 15 residues. CDR1 LNHDA and CDR2 SQIVND come from the germline V gene (reference sequence). V shed 4 bases, J shed 0 bases, and the junction held 5 bases outside the gene matches.

V and J are TRBV7-9 and TRBJ1-6; D ambiguous. V lost 1 base and J 9 bases, leaving 16 bases between the germline ends. Germline V gene sequence: CDR1 SEHNR, CDR2 FQNEAQ (reference sequence). The CDR3 has 16 residues. CDR3 coding DNA: TGTGCCAGCAGCTTAGGAGGGCAGACCCTGGGTTCACCCCTCCACTTT. It is translated as CASSLGGQTLGSPLHF.

This chain links TRBV28 with TRBJ2-5; 11 bases fit TRBD1. The ends lost 4 bases at V and 2 bases at J; junction bases unmatched: 6. Germline CDR1 MDHEN, CDR2 SYDVKM. This CDR3 spans 16 amino acids. CDR3 amino acids: CASSSQDRGRQETQYF. The CDR3 DNA is TGTGCCAGCAGTTCCCAGGACAGGGGGCGACAAGAGACCCAGTACTTC.

V usage is TRBV19 and J usage is TRBJ1-5, with D unclear. Trimming left V 3 bases short and J 7 bases short, with 10 bases between. Germline V gives CDR1 LNHDA, CDR2 SQIVND (reference sequence). The CDR3 spans 13 residues. The CDR3 loop is CASSIPRRQPQHF. The CDR3 DNA reads as TGTGCCAGTAGTATCCCGAGGCGGCAGCCCCAGCATTTT.

J is TRBJ1-2 and V is TRBV7-2; no firm D call. Deletions cut 3 bases from V and 7 bases from J, with 12 bases between. The CDR3 sequence is 13 residues long. CDR1 and CDR2 from the germline V gene are SGHTA and FQGNSA. The CDR3 sequence is CASSLASSGGYTF. The CDR3 coding sequence is TGTGCCAGCAGCTTGGCCAGCTCAGGTGGCTACACCTTC. The entire variable domain, with the rest obtained from reference TRBV7-2 and TRBJ1-2, is as follows: GAGVSQSPSNKVTEKGKDVELRCDPISGHTALYWYRQSLGQGLEFLIYFQGNSAPDKSGLPSDRFSAERTGGSVSTLTIQRTQQEDSAVYLCASSLASSGGYTFGSGTRLTVV.

The rearrangement links TRBV6-5 to TRBJ1-5, with TRBD1 identical over 10 bases. The CDR3 extends over 15 amino acids. V lost 5 bases to trimming and J lost 1 base; unmatched junction nucleotides: 2. Germline CDR1 MNHEY, CDR2 SVGAGI. The CDR3 bases are TGTGCCAGCAGTAGGGACAGGGGAAGCAATCAGCCCCAGCATTTT. Translating gives CASSRDRGSNQPQHF.

V and J are TRBV28 and TRBJ1-1; D is uncertain. Germline CDR1 MDHEN, CDR2 SYDVKM. Trimming left V 4 bases short and J 4 bases short, with 4 bases between. The CDR3 extends over 11 amino acids. This chain's CDR3 is CASSSSTEAFF. For the CDR3, the DNA is TGTGCCAGCAGTTCCTCCACTGAAGCTTTCTTT.

The chain carries TRBV11-1 and TRBJ2-7; D unclear. V was shortened by 0 bases and J by 1 base, with 4 bases between the two germline ends. CDR1 is SGHAT and CDR2 is FQDESV in the germline V gene (reference sequence). The CDR3 sequence is 13 residues long. This CDR3 is CASSLAGSYEQYF. Here the CDR3 DNA reads TGTGCCAGCAGCTTAGCCGGTTCCTACGAGCAGTACTTC.

CDR3 sequence (DNA): TGCGCCAGCAGCCCGGGACAGAGTAATGAAAAACTGTTTTTT. Amino acids: CASSPGQSNEKLFF. This rearrangement joins TRBV5-1 to TRBJ1-4, with 7 bases matching TRBD1. J lost 4 bases, V lost 4 bases, and 4 bases had no gene match. CDR1 is SGHRS and CDR2 is YFSETQ in the germline V gene. This CDR3 region has 14 residues.

In this sample, this clone turned up once. The rearrangement links TRBV30 to TRBJ2-1; D remains ambiguous. V dropped 4 bases and J dropped 2 bases, with 12 bases sitting between them. CDR1 is GTSNPN and CDR2 is SVGIG in the germline V gene (reference sequence). CDR3 length: 14 amino acids. The CDR3 nucleotides read TGTGCCTGGACTGGCACCTTTACCTACAATGAGCAGTTCTTC. This gives the protein CAWTGTFTYNEQFF.

About this clone: Because the CDR3's place on the DNA is in doubt, the DNA is left out and the CDR3 is given as listed by TCRdb. The J gene is TRBJ1-2, the V gene TRBV21-1; the DNA was not used to check the table's D call, TRBD1. TRBV21-1 counts as a pseudogene. The length of the CDR3 is 15 amino acids, counting both ends. CDR3: CASSKDFGQGNGYTF.

A single count supports this clone. The chain employs TRBV7-2 and TRBJ1-6; the D is unclear. The V gene's germline CDR1 is SGHTA and CDR2 FQGNSA. Trimming shortened V by 3 bases and J by 10 bases, and 4 bases separated the two germline ends. CDR3 length: 11 residues. DNA of the CDR3: TGTGCCAGCAGCTTTATCTCACCCCTCCACTTT. This translates into CASSFISPLHF.

The V gene is TRBV6-2 or TRBV6-3, the J gene TRBJ2-1, with TRBD2 identical over 10 bases. Germline V gene data show CDR1 as MNHEY and CDR2 as SVGEGT. Trimming cost V 3 bases and J 8 bases; bases outside gene matches: 13. This CDR3 region has 17 residues. CDR3 amino acids: CASSYRGAGGLSHEQFF. The CDR3, as DNA: TGTGCCAGCAGTTATCGGGGAGCGGGGGGGCTGTCGCATGAGCAGTTCTTC.

The chain is built from TRBV20-1 and TRBJ2-1, with 9 bases lining up with TRBD2. Trimming took 3 bases from V and 6 from J; bases not matched to a gene: 6. The CDR3 has 14 amino acids. The germline gives CDR1 DFQATT, CDR2 SNEGSKA (reference sequence). The CDR3 loop is CSASSQRGVNEQFF. CDR3 DNA sequence: TGCAGTGCTAGTTCCCAGCGGGGGGTCAATGAGCAGTTCTTC.